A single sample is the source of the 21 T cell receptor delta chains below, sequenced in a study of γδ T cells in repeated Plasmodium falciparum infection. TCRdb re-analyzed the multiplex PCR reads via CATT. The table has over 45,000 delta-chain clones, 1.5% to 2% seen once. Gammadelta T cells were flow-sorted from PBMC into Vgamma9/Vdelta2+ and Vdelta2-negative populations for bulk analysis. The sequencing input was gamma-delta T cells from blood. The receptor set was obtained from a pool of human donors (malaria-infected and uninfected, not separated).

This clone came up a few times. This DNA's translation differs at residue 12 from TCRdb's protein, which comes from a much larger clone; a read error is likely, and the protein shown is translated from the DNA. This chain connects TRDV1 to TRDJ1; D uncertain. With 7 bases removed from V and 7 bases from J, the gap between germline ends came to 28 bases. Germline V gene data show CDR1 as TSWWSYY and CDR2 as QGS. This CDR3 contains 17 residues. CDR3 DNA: TGTGCTCTTGCGCCCCGGAAAACCCCCCGTCTAGGGCCTAAACTCATCTTT. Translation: CALAPRKTPRLGPKLIF.

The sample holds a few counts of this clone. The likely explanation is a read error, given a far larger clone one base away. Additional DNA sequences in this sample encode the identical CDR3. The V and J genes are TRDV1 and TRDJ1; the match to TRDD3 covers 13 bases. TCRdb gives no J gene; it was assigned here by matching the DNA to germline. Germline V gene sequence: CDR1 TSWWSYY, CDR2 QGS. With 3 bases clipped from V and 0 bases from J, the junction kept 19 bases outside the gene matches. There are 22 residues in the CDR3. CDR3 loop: CALGDCGLPTQLGDTDTDKLIF. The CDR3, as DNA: TGTGCTCTTGGGGACTGCGGCCTTCCTACCCAACTGGGGGATACGGACACCGATAAACTCATCTTT.

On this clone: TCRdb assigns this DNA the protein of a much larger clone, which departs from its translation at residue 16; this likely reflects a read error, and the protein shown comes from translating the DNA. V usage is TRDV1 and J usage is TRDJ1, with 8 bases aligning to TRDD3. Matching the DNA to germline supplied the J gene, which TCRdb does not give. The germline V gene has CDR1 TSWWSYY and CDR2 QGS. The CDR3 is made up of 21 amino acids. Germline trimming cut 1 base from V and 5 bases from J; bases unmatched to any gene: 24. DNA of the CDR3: TGTGCTCTTGGGGAACACCGCATGCGACTGGGGGCTCTCCTTCTCTCGGATAAACTCATCTTT. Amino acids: CALGEHRMRLGALLLSDKLIF.

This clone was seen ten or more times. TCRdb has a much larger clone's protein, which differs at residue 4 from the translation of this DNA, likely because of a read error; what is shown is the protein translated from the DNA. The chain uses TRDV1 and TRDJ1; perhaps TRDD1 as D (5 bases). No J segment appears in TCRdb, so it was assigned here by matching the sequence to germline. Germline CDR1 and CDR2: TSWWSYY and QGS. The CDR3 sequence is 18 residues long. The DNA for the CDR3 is TGTGCTCTTTGGGAAATTGCTCAAGTCGTCCCCCACACCGATAAACTCATCTTT. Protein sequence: CALWEIAQVVPHTDKLIF.

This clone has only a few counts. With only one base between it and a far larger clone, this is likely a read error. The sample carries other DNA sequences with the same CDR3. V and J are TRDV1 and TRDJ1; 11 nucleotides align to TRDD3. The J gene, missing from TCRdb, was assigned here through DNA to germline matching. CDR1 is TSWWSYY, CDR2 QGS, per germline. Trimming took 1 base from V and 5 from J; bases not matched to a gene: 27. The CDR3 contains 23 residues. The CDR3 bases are TGTGCTCTTGGGGAACCTGGACTATCTTTCTCGAACTGGGGGATATGGAGGCAAGATAAACTCATCTTT. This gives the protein CALGEPGLSFSNWGIWRQDKLIF.

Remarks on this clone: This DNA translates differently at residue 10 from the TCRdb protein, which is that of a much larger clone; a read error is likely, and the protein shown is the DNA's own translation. The CDR3 bases are TGTGCTCTTGGGGAACTATTGGCCTGCGTGGTGGGGGATACAAGCCGGTACACCGATAAACTCATCTTT. Its translation: CALGELLACVVGDTSRYTDKLIF. V gene TRDV1 combines with J gene TRDJ1; 10 nucleotides align to TRDD3. The J gene is not listed in TCRdb, so it was assigned here from a DNA match to germline. This CDR3 spans 23 amino acids. The germline gives CDR1 TSWWSYY, CDR2 QGS. Germline trimming cut 0 bases from V and 0 bases from J; bases unmatched to any gene: 22.

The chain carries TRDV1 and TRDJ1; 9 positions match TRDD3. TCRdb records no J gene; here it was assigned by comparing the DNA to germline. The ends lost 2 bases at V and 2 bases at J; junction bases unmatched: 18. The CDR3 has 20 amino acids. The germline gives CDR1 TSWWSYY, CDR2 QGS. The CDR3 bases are TGTGCTCTTGGGGAAGGCTACTTTCTGGGGATACGACAAAGTACCGATAAACTCATCTTT. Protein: CALGEGYFLGIRQSTDKLIF.

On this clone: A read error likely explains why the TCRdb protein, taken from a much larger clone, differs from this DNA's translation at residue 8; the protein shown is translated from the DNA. In nucleotides, the CDR3 is TGTGCCTGTGACACCCTCCAACCGGGGGATACCCGTGGAACCGATAAACTCATCTTT. As protein: CACDTLQPGDTRGTDKLIF. The chain is built from TRDV2 and TRDJ1; the match to TRDD3 covers 9 bases. As TCRdb names no J gene, one was assigned here on the basis of a DNA match to germline. This CDR3 is built from 19 residues. Germline V gene data show CDR1 as GEAIGNYY and CDR2 as EKD. The V and J ends lost 0 bases and 2 bases, in that order; junction bases with no gene match: 15.

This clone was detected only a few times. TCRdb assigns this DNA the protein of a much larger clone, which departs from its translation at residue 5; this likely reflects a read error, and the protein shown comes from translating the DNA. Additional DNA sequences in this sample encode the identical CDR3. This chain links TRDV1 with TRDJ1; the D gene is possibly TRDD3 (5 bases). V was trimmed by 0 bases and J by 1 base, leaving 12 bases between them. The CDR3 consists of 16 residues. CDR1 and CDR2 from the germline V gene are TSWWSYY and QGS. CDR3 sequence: CALGELRGEVTDKLIF. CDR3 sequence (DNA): TGTGCTCTTGGGGAACTACGAGGGGAAGTCACCGATAAACTCATCTTT.

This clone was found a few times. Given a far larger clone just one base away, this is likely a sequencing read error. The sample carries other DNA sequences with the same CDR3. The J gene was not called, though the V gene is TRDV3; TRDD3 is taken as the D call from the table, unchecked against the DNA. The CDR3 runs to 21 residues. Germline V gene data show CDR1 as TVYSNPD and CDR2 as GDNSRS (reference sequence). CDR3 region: CAANKPPPSSTGQGYTDKLIF. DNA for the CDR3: TGTGCCGCTAATAAACCTCCCCCTTCATCTACCGGCCAGGGGTACACCGATAAGCTCATCTTT.

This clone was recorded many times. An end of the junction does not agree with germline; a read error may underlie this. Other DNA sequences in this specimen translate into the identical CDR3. The CDR3 DNA follows: TGTGCTCTTGGGGGGGGCTTCCTTACACTTAACTGGGGGATACCCGGGTACACCGATAAGCTCATCTTT. Protein sequence: CALGGGFLTLNWGIPGYTDKLIF. This sequence joins TRDV1 and TRDJ1; 12 bases map to TRDD3. CDR1 and CDR2 (germline): TSWWSYY, QGS. The CDR3 covers 23 residues.

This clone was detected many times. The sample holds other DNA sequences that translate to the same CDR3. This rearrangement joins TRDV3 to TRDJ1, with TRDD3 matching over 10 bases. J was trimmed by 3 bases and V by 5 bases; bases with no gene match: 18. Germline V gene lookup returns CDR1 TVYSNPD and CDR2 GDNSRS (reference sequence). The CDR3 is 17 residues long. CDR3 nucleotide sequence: TGTGCCATAGACCTACGGTTCTGGGGGATAGCCCCCGATAAACTCATCTTT. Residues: CAIDLRFWGIAPDKLIF.

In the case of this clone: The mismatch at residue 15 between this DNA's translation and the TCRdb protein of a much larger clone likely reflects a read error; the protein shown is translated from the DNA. This CDR3 is CACETMDQDLDDKLTF. The CDR3 bases are TGTGCCTGTGAAACTATGGATCAGGATTTGGACGATAAACTCACCTTT. Called V gene: TRDV2; the J gene was not called; the table names TRDD3, a call not compared with the DNA. Germline-derived CDR1 and CDR2 are GEAIGNYY and EKD. CDR3 length: 16 amino acids.

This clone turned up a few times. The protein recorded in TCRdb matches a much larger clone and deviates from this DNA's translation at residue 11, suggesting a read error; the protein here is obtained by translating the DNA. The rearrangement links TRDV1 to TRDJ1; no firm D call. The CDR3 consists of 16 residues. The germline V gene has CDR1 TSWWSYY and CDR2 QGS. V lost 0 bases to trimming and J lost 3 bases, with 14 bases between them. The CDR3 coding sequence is TGTGCTCTTGGGGAACTACTCCCCCTTTACGCCGATAAACTCATCTTT. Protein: CALGELLPLYADKLIF.

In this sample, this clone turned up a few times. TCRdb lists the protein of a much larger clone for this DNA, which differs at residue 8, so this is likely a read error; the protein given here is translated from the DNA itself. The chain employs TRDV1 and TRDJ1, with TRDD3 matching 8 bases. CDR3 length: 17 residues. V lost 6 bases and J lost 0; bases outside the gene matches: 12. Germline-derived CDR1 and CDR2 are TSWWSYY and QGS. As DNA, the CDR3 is TGTGCTCTTGGCTGGGGGAACGCCCTTCAGTACACCGATAAACTCATCTTT. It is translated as CALGWGNALQYTDKLIF.

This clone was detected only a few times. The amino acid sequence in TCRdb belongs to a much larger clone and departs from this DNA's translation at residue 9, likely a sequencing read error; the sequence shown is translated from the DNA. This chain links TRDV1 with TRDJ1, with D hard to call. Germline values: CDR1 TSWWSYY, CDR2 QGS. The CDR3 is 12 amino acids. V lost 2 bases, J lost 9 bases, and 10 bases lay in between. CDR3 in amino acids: CALGELRYELIF. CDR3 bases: TGTGCTCTTGGGGAATTGCGGTATGAACTCATCTTT.

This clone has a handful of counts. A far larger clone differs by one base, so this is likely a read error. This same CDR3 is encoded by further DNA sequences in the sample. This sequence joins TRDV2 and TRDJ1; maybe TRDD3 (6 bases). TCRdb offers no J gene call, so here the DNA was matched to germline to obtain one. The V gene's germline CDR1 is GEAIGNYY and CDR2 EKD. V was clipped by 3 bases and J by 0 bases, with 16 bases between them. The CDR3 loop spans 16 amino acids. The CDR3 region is CACDPVGDPYTDKLIF. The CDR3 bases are TGTGCCTGTGACCCCGTAGGGGATCCGTACACCGATAAACTCATCTTT.

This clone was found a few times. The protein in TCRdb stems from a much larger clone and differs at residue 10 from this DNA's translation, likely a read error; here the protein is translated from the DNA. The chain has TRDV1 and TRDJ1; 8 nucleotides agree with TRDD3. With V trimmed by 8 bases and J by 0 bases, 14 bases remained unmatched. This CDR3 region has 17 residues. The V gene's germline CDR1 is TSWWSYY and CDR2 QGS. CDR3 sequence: CALKKGSWGRYTDKLIF. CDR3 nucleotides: TGTGCTCTTAAGAAAGGTAGCTGGGGGAGGTACACCGATAAACTCATCTTT.

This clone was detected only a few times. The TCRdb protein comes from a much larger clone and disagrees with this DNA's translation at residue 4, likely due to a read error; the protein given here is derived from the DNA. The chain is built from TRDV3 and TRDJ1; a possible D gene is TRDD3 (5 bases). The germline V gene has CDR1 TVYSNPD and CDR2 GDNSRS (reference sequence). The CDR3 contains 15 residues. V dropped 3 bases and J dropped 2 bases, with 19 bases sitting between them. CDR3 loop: CALQAGTKGTDKLIF. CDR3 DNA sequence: TGTGCCTTGCAGGCGGGGACCAAGGGGACCGATAAACTCATCTTT.

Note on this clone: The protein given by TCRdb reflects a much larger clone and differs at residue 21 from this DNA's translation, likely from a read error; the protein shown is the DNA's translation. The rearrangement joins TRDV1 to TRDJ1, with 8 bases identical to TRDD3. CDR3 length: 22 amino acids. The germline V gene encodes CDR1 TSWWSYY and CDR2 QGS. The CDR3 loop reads CALGESHALRIRGIEDTDKLTF. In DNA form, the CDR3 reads TGTGCTCTTGGGGAATCTCACGCCCTACGCATTCGGGGGATAGAGGACACCGATAAACTCACCTTT.

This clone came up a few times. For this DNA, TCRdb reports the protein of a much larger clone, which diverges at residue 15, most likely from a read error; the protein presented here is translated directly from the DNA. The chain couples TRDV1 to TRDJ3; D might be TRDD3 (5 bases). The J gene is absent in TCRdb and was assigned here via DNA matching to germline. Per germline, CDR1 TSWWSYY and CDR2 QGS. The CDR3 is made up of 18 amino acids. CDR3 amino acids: CALGEPPVGSWDTRRMFF. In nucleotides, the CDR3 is TGTGCTCTTGGGGAACCTCCCGTCGGCTCCTGGGACACCCGACGGATGTTTTTC.